These 31 T cell receptor beta chains were sequenced from one sample in a study of regulatory T cells in long-lasting Graves disease. Time point given: newly diagnosed GD, antithyroid drugs for less than 3 months. PBMC RNA was the source of the TCR library. TCR beta libraries were built with iRepertoire HTBI primers and Arm-PCR of CDR3 regions. Via MiXCR, TCRdb re-called the multiplex PCR reads, giving one row per CDR3 protein. The table records some 220,000 distinct CDR3 sequences, roughly a fifth of them present only once. The sample also formed part of further work on T cells in Graves' hyperthyroidism and ophthalmopathy.

The material was peripheral blood mononuclear cells (PBMCs), obtained at new diagnosis, from a patient treated with antithyroid drugs. These receptors were taken from a woman aged 30 to 39 with Graves disease.

This clonotype was counted at least ten times. V gene TRBV29-1 combines with J gene TRBJ2-5; 8 bases are a match to TRBD1. The CDR3 is 13 amino acids. CDR1 and CDR2 (germline): SQVTM, ANQGSEA. Trimming at V came to 6 bases and at J to 0 bases, leaving 3 bases not matched to a gene. In nucleotides, the CDR3 is TGCAGCGTACACAGGGGGAACCAAGAGACCCAGTACTTC. It is translated as CSVHRGNQETQYF.

This clonotype was detected ten times or more. This may stem from a read error, because a much larger clone lies one nucleotide away. This chain joins TRBV6-1 and TRBJ1-3, with unresolved D. The length of the CDR3 is 11 residues. V lost 6 bases to trimming and J lost 1 base, with 1 base between them. Germline loops: CDR1 MNHNS, CDR2 SASEGT. CDR3 DNA: TGTGCCAGCAGGTCTGGAAACACCATATATTTT. It yields the protein CASRSGNTIYF.

This clonotype was seen just once. The rearrangement links TRBV20-1 to TRBJ2-2; no definite D call. The length of the CDR3 is 13 residues. The ends were cut back, 5 bases at V and 1 base at J, with 8 bases in the middle. Per the germline V gene, CDR1 is DFQATT and CDR2 is SNEGSKA (reference sequence). The CDR3 DNA reads as TGCAGTGCTGCTAAAGGGAACACCGGGGAGCTGTTTTTT. This sequence encodes CSAAKGNTGELFF.

At least ten counts were recorded for this clonotype. The chain carries TRBV12-3 or TRBV12-4 and TRBJ2-7, with a weak D call TRBD1 (6 bases). This CDR3 has 13 amino acids. V was clipped by 6 bases and J by 2 bases, with 11 bases between them. The chain's CDR3 is CASSKQGPYEQYF. The DNA for the CDR3 is TGTGCCAGCAGCAAACAGGGCCCCTACGAGCAGTACTTC.

This clonotype was counted many times. The rearrangement uses TRBV2 and TRBJ2-7; 8 bases are a match to TRBD2. This CDR3 spans 14 amino acids. The J segment lost 4 bases and the V segment lost 6 bases, leaving 8 bases of the junction unmatched. Germline V gene lookup returns CDR1 SNHLY and CDR2 FYNNEI. CDR3 bases: TGTGCCAGCAGGCACGGGGGGGGAATATACGAGCAGTACTTC. This encodes CASRHGGGIYEQYF.

This clonotype was seen many times. The chain carries TRBV6-5 and TRBJ2-1, with 10 bases that match TRBD2. The V gene end was trimmed by 3 bases and the J gene end by 5 bases; junction bases not matched to a gene: 7. Germline values: CDR1 MNHEY, CDR2 SVGAGI. The length of the CDR3 is 16 residues. This CDR3 reads CASSYGLAGGDNEQFF. The CDR3 coding sequence is TGTGCCAGCAGTTATGGGTTAGCGGGAGGCGACAATGAGCAGTTCTTC.

The chain employs TRBV6-1 and TRBJ2-7, with a possible D match to TRBD1 (5 bases). There are 12 residues in the CDR3. In germline, CDR1 is MNHNS, CDR2 SASEGT. V lost 6 bases to trimming and J lost 3 bases, with 9 bases between them. CDR3 residues: CASRLQVYEQYF. The CDR3 bases are TGTGCCAGCAGATTACAGGTCTACGAGCAGTACTTC.

This clonotype was observed many times. The rearrangement joins TRBV24-1 to TRBJ2-2, with 8 bases fitting TRBD1. Germline CDR1 and CDR2: KGHDR and SFDVKD. V lost 5 bases to trimming and J lost 7 bases; unmatched junction nucleotides: 2. The CDR3 runs to 13 residues. CDR3 in amino acids: CATSAGGSGELFF. For the CDR3, the DNA is TGTGCCACCAGTGCAGGGGGCAGCGGGGAGCTGTTTTTT.

This clonotype occurred many times. This chain joins TRBV6-1 and TRBJ2-1, with D uncertain. CDR1 and CDR2 from the germline V gene are MNHNS and SASEGT. This CDR3 has 14 residues. The V end was cut by 5 bases, the J end by 0 bases, with 8 bases between. The CDR3: CASSKPGSYNEQFF. CDR3 DNA sequence: TGTGCCAGCAGTAAACCCGGCTCCTACAATGAGCAGTTCTTC.

The chain's CDR3 is CASSLGARTSSYNEQFF. In DNA, the CDR3 is TGTGCCAGCAGCTTAGGCGCTAGGACTAGCTCCTACAATGAGCAGTTCTTC. V gene TRBV11-2 combines with J gene TRBJ2-1, with 7 bases fitting TRBD2. Germline assignment: CDR1 SGHAT and CDR2 FQNNGV. V lost 1 base to trimming and J lost 0 bases; unmatched junction nucleotides: 6. There are 17 residues in the CDR3. The full variable domain, in which reference TRBV11-2 and TRBJ2-1 provide the parts outside the CDR3, is EAGVAQSPRYKIIEKRQSVAFWCNPISGHATLYWYQQILGQGPKLLIQFQNNGVVDDSQLPKDRFSAERLKGVDSTLKIQPAKLEDSAVYLCASSLGARTSSYNEQFFGPGTRLTVL.

The V call is TRBV4-2, the J call TRBJ2-7, with unresolved D. There are 15 residues in the CDR3. From germline, CDR1 is LGHNA and CDR2 YNFKEQ. V was trimmed by 4 bases and J by 4 bases, leaving 17 bases between them. CDR3 region: CASSRARVPFYEQYF. CDR3 sequence (DNA): TGTGCCAGCAGCCGAGCCAGAGTCCCTTTTTACGAGCAGTACTTC.

The V gene is TRBV29-1, the J gene TRBJ1-1, with 7 positions matching TRBD1. The germline CDR1 and CDR2 sequences are SQVTM and ANQGSEA. J lost 3 bases, V lost 6 bases, and 4 bases had no gene match. CDR3 length: 12 residues. In nucleotides, the CDR3 is TGCAGCGTGCACACAGGGGACACTGAAGCTTTCTTT. Protein product: CSVHTGDTEAFF.

V and J are TRBV5-5 and TRBJ2-1, with 7 bases that match TRBD1. Germline loops: CDR1 SGHKS, CDR2 YYEKEE (reference sequence). The V gene end was trimmed by 3 bases and the J gene end by 0 bases; junction bases not matched to a gene: 6. The CDR3 is 16 amino acids. CDR3 DNA: TGTGCCAGCAGCTACCGACAGGGCTACTCCTACAATGAGCAGTTCTTC. Translated, it gives CASSYRQGYSYNEQFF.

The CDR3 protein is CASSILWGSNYGYTF. CDR3 nucleotides: TGTGCCAGTAGTATCCTCTGGGGCTCTAACTATGGCTACACCTTC. This rearrangement joins TRBV19 to TRBJ1-2, with D possibly matching TRBD1 (5 bases). The CDR3 is 15 residues long. Germline assignment: CDR1 LNHDA and CDR2 SQIVND (reference sequence). V lost 3 bases and J 0 bases, leaving 11 bases between the germline ends.

Ten or more counts support this clonotype. The V call is TRBV14, the J call TRBJ2-3; D gene unclear. Germline CDR1 SGHDN, CDR2 FVKESK. The CDR3 is 14 amino acids. V was cut by 1 base and J by 1 base, with 6 bases left in between. The CDR3 loop reads CASSQGTGTDTQYF. The CDR3 coding sequence is TGTGCCAGCAGCCAAGGTACAGGCACAGATACGCAGTATTTT.

As concerns this clonotype: This likely stems from a read error, as it lies one base from a far larger clone. The V and J genes are TRBV2 and TRBJ2-7; perhaps D is TRBD1 or TRBD2 (5 bases each). The J call is doubtful: the DNA matches TRBJ2-5 better. This CDR3 is built from 13 residues. Germline values: CDR1 SNHLY, CDR2 FYNNEI. CDR3 sequence reads: CANSGASQETQYF. In DNA form, the CDR3 reads TGTGCCAACTCCGGGGCGTCCCAAGAGACCCAGTACTTC.

This clonotype has at least ten counts. The rearrangement joins TRBV12-3 or TRBV12-4 to TRBJ2-6; 9 bases map to TRBD1. J lost 2 bases, V lost 5 bases, and 7 bases had no gene match. This CDR3 region has 17 residues. The CDR3 sequence: CASSPQGAKAGANVLTF. Written as DNA, the CDR3 is TGTGCCAGCAGTCCACAGGGGGCGAAAGCTGGGGCCAACGTCCTGACTTTC.

Many counts were recorded for this clonotype. Here the CDR3 reads CSARVQGWEREGAKETQYF. In DNA, the CDR3 is TGCAGTGCTAGAGTGCAGGGATGGGAGCGGGAGGGTGCGAAAGAGACCCAGTACTTC. The V gene is TRBV20-1, the J gene TRBJ2-5; 10 positions agree with TRBD2. The J segment lost 3 bases and the V segment lost 1 base, leaving 17 bases of the junction unmatched. CDR3 length: 19 amino acids. The germline gives CDR1 DFQATT, CDR2 SNEGSKA (reference sequence).

This clonotype was counted ten times or more. V and J are TRBV20-1 and TRBJ2-1; no clear D gene. This CDR3 has 16 amino acids. The germline gives CDR1 DFQATT, CDR2 SNEGSKA (reference sequence). Trimming shortened V by 3 bases and J by 7 bases, and 22 bases separated the two germline ends. DNA for the CDR3: TGCAGTGCTAGCTTAGCAGTAGTCGCGGAACCAAATGAGCAGTTCTTC. Its translation is CSASLAVVAEPNEQFF.

In regard to this clonotype: It is likely a read error: a sequence one base away is far more abundant. Likely a read error: the CDR3 ends without its conserved phenylalanine or tryptophan. The rearrangement joins TRBV11-2 to TRBJ2-1; a possible D gene is TRBD2 (7 bases). The CDR3 consists of 14 residues. Germline assignment: CDR1 SGHAT and CDR2 FQNNGV. V lost 6 bases, J lost 5 bases, and 14 bases lay in between. Here the CDR3 reads CASSGGARNNEQFL. The DNA for the CDR3 is TGTGCCAGCAGTGGGGGGGCGCGGAACAATGAGCAGTTCCTC.

This clonotype has at least ten counts. The rearrangement joins TRBV27 to TRBJ2-1, with D tentatively TRBD1 or TRBD2 (7 bases each). The CDR3 sequence is 19 residues long. Between the trimmed V and J ends, which lost 4 bases and 7 bases, there was a span of 29 bases. CDR1 MNHEY and CDR2 SMNVEV come from the germline V gene (reference sequence). The CDR3: CASSWGQPGLAGARNEQFF. The CDR3 bases are TGTGCCAGCAGTTGGGGACAGCCCGGGTTGGCGGGAGCACGAAATGAGCAGTTCTTC.

This clonotype was recorded many times. The chain has TRBV20-1 and TRBJ1-2; D not certain. CDR1 and CDR2 (germline): DFQATT, SNEGSKA (reference sequence). Trimming removed 5 bases from V and 2 bases from J, with 12 bases in between. The CDR3 contains 13 residues. CDR3 loop: CSALLLPNYGYTF. CDR3 nucleotide sequence: TGCAGTGCTCTCCTCCTCCCGAACTATGGCTACACCTTC.

This clonotype was counted many times. The genes are TRBV20-1 and TRBJ2-7, with D tentatively TRBD2 (5 bases). Trimming left V 3 bases short and J 2 bases short, with 11 bases between. Looked up from germline, CDR1 is DFQATT and CDR2 is SNEGSKA (reference sequence). There are 13 residues in the CDR3. The CDR3 nucleotides read TGCAGTGCTAGGGCTACCGGGGCCTACGAGCAGTACTTC. It yields the protein CSARATGAYEQYF.

This sequence joins TRBV12-3 or TRBV12-4 and TRBJ2-2; D remains unclear. CDR3 length: 12 residues. Trimming took off 4 bases at V and 5 bases at J, with 5 bases between the two ends. CDR3 sequence (DNA): TGTGCCAGCAGTTACTTGACCGGGGAGCTGTTTTTT. Protein: CASSYLTGELFF.

This chain connects TRBV20-1 to TRBJ1-4, with unresolved D. Germline V gives CDR1 DFQATT, CDR2 SNEGSKA (reference sequence). V was shortened by 6 bases and J by 5 bases, with 7 bases between the two germline ends. The CDR3 is 11 amino acids. The CDR3 DNA reads as TGCAGTGCCCCCCGGAATGAAAAACTGTTTTTT. Protein: CSAPRNEKLFF.

Many counts were recorded for this clonotype. The CDR3 spells CASRAGSNQPQHF. The CDR3 bases are TGTGCCAGCCGAGCGGGGAGCAATCAGCCCCAGCATTTT. The V and J genes are TRBV7-2 and TRBJ1-5; D unresolved. V lost 8 bases to trimming and J lost 1 base, with 9 bases between them. The CDR3 length is 13 residues. CDR1 and CDR2 (germline): SGHTA, FQGNSA. Full variable domain (remainder filled in from reference TRBV7-2 and TRBJ1-5): GAGVSQSPSNKVTEKGKDVELRCDPISGHTALYWYRQSLGQGLEFLIYFQGNSAPDKSGLPSDRFSAERTGGSVSTLTIQRTQQEDSAVYLCASRAGSNQPQHFGDGTRLSIL.

This clonotype was detected many times. The rearrangement uses TRBV11-3 and TRBJ2-5, with TRBD1 matching 9 bases. Trimming at V came to 1 base and at J to 4 bases, leaving 4 bases not matched to a gene. The length of the CDR3 is 15 residues. Germline V gives CDR1 SGHNT, CDR2 YENEEA. This CDR3 reads CASSLAAGQGETQYF. The CDR3 DNA sequence: TGTGCCAGCAGCTTAGCGGCGGGACAGGGAGAGACCCAGTACTTC.

On this clonotype itself: A much larger clonotype is one base distant, so this may be a read error. The J gene is TRBJ2-1, the V gene TRBV19, with TRBD1 matching over 11 bases. Germline V CDR1 and CDR2: LNHDA, SQIVND (reference sequence). The CDR3 runs to 17 residues. CDR3 DNA sequence: TGTGACAGTAGTATTGGCGGGACAGGGGGCTCCTACAATGAGCAGTTCTTC. This translates into CDSSIGGTGGSYNEQFF.

This clonotype was seen a few times. One end of the junction varies from germline; a read error may be responsible. The chain carries TRBV7-7 and TRBJ1-2, with 12 bases identical to TRBD1. The CDR3 is 17 amino acids. The V gene's germline CDR1 is SSHAT and CDR2 FNYEAQ (reference sequence). In DNA form, the CDR3 reads TGTGCTAGCAGCCCGGGGACAGGGGGCTTAGGAGCAGGTGGCTACACCTTC. Translated, it gives CASSPGTGGLGAGGYTF.

This clonotype was found once. The chain uses TRBV28 and TRBJ2-5; D might be TRBD2 (5 bases). Germline V lookup: CDR1 MDHEN, CDR2 SYDVKM. This CDR3 is 16 amino acids long. The V end lost 2 bases, the J end lost 1 base, and 14 bases lay between the germline ends. CDR3 coding DNA: TGTGCCAGCAGTTTAGGTTGGGGAGCGTTCCAAGAGACCCAGTACTTC. Its translation: CASSLGWGAFQETQYF.

This clonotype showed up many times. The CDR3 sequence is CASSEAAGPYGYTF. DNA of the CDR3: TGTGCCAGCAGTGAAGCGGCCGGGCCCTATGGCTACACCTTC. The chain uses TRBV6-1 and TRBJ1-2; D remains ambiguous. The CDR3 has 14 amino acids. From germline, CDR1 is MNHNS and CDR2 SASEGT. The ends were cut back, 0 bases at V and 4 bases at J, with 9 bases in the middle.